This T cell receptor beta chain was sequenced during a study of shared clonotypes between healthy human individuals. Genomic DNA per cell subset filled all wells of several immunoSEQ plates. Only in-frame clones appear in the TCRdb table, and some are missing; sequencing was by immunoSEQ multiplex PCR. Of some 1,900,000 clones listed, just under 95% are singletons. Study findings and constraints: Donors were few, which limited the genetic and exposure-history diversity represented.

On this clone: Antigen: not known.

Naivety among CD8 cells was defined by CD45RO negativity and positive CCR7 selection, thereby excluding terminally differentiated effector memory CD45RA+ cells. Study donors comprised healthy, HIV-negative adults devoid of recent acute infection or vaccination. The receptor's source is a man aged 18 to 30 in good health. The source material was naive CD8+ T cells sorted from blood.

Here the CDR3 reads CASSEEGGFLETQYF. DNA for the CDR3: TGTGCCAGCAGTGAGGAGGGAGGGTTTTTAGAGACCCAGTACTTC. The V call is TRBV9, the J call TRBJ2-5; TRBD2 matches at 7 bases. Germline CDR1 and CDR2: SGDLS and YYNGEE. The CDR3 is 15 amino acids. V trimming: 5 bases; J trimming: 4 bases; junction bases outside the gene matches: 11.